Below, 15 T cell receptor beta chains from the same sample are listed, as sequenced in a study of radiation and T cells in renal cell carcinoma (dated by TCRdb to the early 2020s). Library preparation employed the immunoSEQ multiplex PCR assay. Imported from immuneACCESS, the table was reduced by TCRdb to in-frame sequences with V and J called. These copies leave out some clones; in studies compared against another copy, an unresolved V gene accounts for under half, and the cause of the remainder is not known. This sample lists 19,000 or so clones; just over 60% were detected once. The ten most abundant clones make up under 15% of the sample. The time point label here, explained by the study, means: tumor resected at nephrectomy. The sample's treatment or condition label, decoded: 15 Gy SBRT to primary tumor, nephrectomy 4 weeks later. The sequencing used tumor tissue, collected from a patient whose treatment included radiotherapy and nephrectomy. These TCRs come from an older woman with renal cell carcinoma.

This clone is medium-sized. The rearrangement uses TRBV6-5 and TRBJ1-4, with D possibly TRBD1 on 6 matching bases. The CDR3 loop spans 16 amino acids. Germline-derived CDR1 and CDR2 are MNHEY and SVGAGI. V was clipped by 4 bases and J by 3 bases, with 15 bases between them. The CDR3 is CASSWGLQGSNEKLFF. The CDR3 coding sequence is TGTGCCAGCAGTTGGGGACTACAGGGTTCTAATGAAAAACTGTTTTTT.

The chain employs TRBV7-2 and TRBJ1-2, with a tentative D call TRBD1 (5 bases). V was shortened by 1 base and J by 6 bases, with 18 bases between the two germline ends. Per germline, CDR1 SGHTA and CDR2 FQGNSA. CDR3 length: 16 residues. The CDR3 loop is CASSLESTALSDGYTF. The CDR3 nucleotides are TGTGCCAGCAGCTTAGAGTCGACAGCGCTAAGTGATGGCTACACCTTC. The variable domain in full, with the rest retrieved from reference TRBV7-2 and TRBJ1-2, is GAGVSQSPSNKVTEKGKDVELRCDPISGHTALYWYRQSLGQGLEFLIYFQGNSAPDKSGLPSDRFSAERTGGSVSTLTIQRTQQEDSAVYLCASSLESTALSDGYTFGSGTRLTVV.

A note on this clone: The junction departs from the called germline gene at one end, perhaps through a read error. This chain's CDR3 is CASSGGATNIQYF. DNA for the CDR3: TGTGCCAGCAGCGGGGGGGCCACAAACATTCAGTACTTC. V usage is TRBV11-2 and J usage is TRBJ2-4, with D perhaps matching TRBD2 (7 bases). The CDR3 length is 13 residues. Germline values: CDR1 SGHAT, CDR2 FQNNGV.

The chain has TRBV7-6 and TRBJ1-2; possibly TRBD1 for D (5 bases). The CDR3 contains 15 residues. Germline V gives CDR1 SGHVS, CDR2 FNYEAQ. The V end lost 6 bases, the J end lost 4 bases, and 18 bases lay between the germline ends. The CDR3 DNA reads TGTGCCAGCAGTCCCACATCAACAGGAACCTATGGCTACACCTTC. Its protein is CASSPTSTGTYGYTF.

The CDR3 DNA follows: TGCGCCAGCGGAGCGGACTGGGACGTCTCCCTAGGGCAAGAGACCCAGTACTTC. Translating gives CASGADWDVSLGQETQYF. The chain couples TRBV10-1 to TRBJ2-5; TRBD1 or TRBD2 may be the D gene (5 bases each). The CDR3 totals 18 residues. Trimming shortened V by 8 bases and J by 2 bases, and 27 bases separated the two germline ends. CDR1 and CDR2 from the germline V gene are WNHNN and SYGVQD (reference sequence).

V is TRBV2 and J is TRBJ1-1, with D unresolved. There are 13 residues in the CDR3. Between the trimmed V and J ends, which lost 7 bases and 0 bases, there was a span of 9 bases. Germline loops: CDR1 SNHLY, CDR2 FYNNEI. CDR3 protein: CASNLELNTEAFF. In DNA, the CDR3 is TGTGCCAGCAATCTGGAGCTGAACACTGAAGCTTTCTTT.

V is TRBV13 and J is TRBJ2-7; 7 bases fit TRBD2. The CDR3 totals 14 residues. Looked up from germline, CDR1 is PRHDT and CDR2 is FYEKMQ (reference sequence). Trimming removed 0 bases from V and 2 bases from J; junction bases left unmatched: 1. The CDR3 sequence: CASSLGGRPYEQYF. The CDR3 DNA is TGTGCCAGCAGCTTAGGCGGGAGGCCCTACGAGCAGTACTTC.

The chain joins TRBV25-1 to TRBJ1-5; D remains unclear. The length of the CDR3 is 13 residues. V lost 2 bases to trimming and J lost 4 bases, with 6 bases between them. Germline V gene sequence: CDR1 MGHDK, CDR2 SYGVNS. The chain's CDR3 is CASSEMGNQPQHF. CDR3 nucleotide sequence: TGTGCCAGCAGTGAAATGGGGAATCAGCCCCAGCATTTT. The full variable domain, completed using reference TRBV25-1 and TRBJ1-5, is EADIYQTPRYLVIGTGKKITLECSQTMGHDKMYWYQQDPGMELHLIHYSYGVNSTEKGDLSSESTVSRIRTEHFPLTLESARPSHTSQYLCASSEMGNQPQHFGDGTRLSIL.

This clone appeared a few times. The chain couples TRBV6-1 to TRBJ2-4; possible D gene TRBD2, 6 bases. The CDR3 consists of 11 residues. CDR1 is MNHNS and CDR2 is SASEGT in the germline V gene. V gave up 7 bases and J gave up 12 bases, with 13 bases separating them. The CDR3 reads CASTGLLNQYF. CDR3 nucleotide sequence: TGTGCCAGCACGGGACTTCTTAATCAGTACTTC.

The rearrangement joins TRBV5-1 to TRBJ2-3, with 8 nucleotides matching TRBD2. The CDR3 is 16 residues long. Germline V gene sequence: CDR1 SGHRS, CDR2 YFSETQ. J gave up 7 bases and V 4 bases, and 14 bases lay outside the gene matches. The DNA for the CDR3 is TGCGCCAGCAGCGCCGACTGGCTCGGGGGGGCCAATACGCAGTATTTT. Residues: CASSADWLGGANTQYF. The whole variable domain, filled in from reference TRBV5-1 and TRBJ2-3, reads KAGVTQTPRYLIKTRGQQVTLSCSPISGHRSVSWYQQTPGQGLQFLFEYFSETQRNKGNFPGRFSGRQFSNSRSEMNVSTLELGDSALYLCASSADWLGGANTQYFGPGTRLTVL.

The CDR3 here is CASSLAVATNEKLFF. CDR3 coding DNA: TGTGCCAGCAGCTTGGCAGTTGCAACTAATGAAAAACTGTTTTTT. The rearrangement uses TRBV5-5 and TRBJ1-4, with D hard to call. The CDR3 is 15 residues long. Trimming took 0 bases from V and 0 from J, leaving 6 bases between them. CDR1 is SGHKS and CDR2 is YYEKEE in the germline V gene (reference sequence).

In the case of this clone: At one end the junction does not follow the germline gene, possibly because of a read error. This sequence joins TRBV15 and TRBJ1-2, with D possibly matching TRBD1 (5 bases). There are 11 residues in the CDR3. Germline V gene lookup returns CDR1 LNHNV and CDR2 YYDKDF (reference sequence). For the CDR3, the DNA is TGTGCCACCAGCAGTGCCATTGGACACCTCTTC. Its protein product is CATSSAIGHLF.

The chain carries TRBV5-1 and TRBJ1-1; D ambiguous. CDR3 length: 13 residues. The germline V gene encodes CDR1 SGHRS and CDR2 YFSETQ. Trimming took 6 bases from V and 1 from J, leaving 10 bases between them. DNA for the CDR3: TGCGCCAGCAAAGACCCTACGAACACTGAAGCTTTCTTT. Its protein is CASKDPTNTEAFF.

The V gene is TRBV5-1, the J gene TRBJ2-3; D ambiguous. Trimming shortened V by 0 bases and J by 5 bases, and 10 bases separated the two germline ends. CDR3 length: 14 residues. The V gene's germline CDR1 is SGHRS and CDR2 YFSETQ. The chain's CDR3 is CASSLEGPQDTQYF. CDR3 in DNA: TGCGCCAGCAGCTTGGAGGGTCCTCAAGATACGCAGTATTTT.

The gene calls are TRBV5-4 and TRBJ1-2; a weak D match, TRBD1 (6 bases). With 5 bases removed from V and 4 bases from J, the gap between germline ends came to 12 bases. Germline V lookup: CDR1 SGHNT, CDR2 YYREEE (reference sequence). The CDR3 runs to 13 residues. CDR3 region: CASRFPGVYGYTF. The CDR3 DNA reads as TGTGCCAGCAGGTTCCCAGGGGTCTATGGCTACACCTTC.